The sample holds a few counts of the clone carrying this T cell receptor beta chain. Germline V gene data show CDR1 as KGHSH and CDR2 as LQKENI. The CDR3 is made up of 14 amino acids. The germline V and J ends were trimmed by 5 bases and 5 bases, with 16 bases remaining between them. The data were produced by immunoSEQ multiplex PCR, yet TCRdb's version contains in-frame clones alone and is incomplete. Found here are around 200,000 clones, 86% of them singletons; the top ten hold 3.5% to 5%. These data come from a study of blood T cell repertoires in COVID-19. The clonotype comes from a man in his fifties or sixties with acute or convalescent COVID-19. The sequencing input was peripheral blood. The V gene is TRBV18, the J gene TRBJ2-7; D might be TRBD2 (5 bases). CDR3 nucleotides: TGTGCCAGCTCAGCGCCCGGGGTTGAGGACGAGCAGTACTTC. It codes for CASSAPGVEDEQYF.